Described below is a single T cell receptor (beta chain) sequence and its context. The antigen is unknown. The data originate from a study of cytomegalovirus exposure and HLA in healthy donors. This PCR relied on a set of 60 Vbeta primers and 13 Jbeta primers. Sequenced by immunoSEQ multiplex PCR; TCRdb stores in-frame clones only, minus some. The sample has about 150,000 clones, about 64% seen once. This CDR3 is 12 amino acids long. Deletions cut 4 bases from V and 7 bases from J, with 10 bases between. Germline V gives CDR1 MGHDK, CDR2 SYGVNS. Regarding the study as a whole: For cytomegalovirus status, the classifier reportedly gave diagnoses with high specificity and sensitivity. By HLA locus, TCR association rates varied in a later analysis, with DRB1 showing the most and HLA-C the fewest. In a later analysis, compared with equally common non-associated chains, HLA-associated beta chains were more expanded.

The TCR originated in a man in his sixties in good health and CMV-seronegative. This sequence joins TRBV25-1 and TRBJ1-2; the D gene is possibly TRBD1 (6 bases). The specimen sequenced was PBMCs. CDR3 bases: TGTGCCAGCAGTGGAACAGGGAGTGGCTACACCTTC. Translating gives CASSGTGSGYTF.